This is a list of T cell receptor beta chains from one sample in a study of cytomegalovirus exposure and HLA in healthy donors. Sequencing used immunoSEQ multiplex PCR; TCRdb keeps in-frame clones, though not all of them. This table has 150,000 to 200,000 clones, around 87% appearing once. Sequences were obtained from PBMCs. The source is a woman aged 18-29 years in good health and CMV-seronegative. CDR3s leave out the opening cysteine and the closing phenylalanine or tryptophan. The order of the fields is V gene, J gene, CDR3 protein.

v_gene: TRBV27; j_gene: TRBJ1-1; CDR3aa: ASSLDRGGAQTEAF
v_gene: TRBV5-4; j_gene: TRBJ1-2; CDR3aa: ASSRGGSYGYT
v_gene: TRBV9; j_gene: TRBJ2-1; CDR3aa: ASSVSSGAYNEQF
v_gene: TRBV27; j_gene: TRBJ2-3; CDR3aa: ASDGGDTQY
v_gene: TRBV7-9; j_gene: TRBJ2-7; CDR3aa: ASSLGTLIYEQY
v_gene: TRBV4-3; j_gene: TRBJ2-3; CDR3aa: ASSQDLAGGPRDTQY
v_gene: TRBV6-5; j_gene: TRBJ2-5; CDR3aa: ASRAGGETQY
v_gene: TRBV27; j_gene: TRBJ1-2; CDR3aa: ASTGTGPGGYT
v_gene: TRBV2; j_gene: TRBJ1-6; CDR3aa: ASSGESSYNSPLH
v_gene: TRBV2; j_gene: TRBJ2-1; CDR3aa: ASTSTSGSYNEQF
v_gene: TRBV7-8; j_gene: TRBJ2-1; CDR3aa: ASSLAGTRSNEQF
v_gene: TRBV7-2; j_gene: TRBJ2-2; CDR3aa: ASSLGPGTGGELF
v_gene: TRBV6-1; j_gene: TRBJ1-2; CDR3aa: ASSVRGDYGYT
v_gene: TRBV6-1; j_gene: TRBJ2-1; CDR3aa: ASRWDRGAYNEQF
v_gene: TRBV28; j_gene: TRBJ1-2; CDR3aa: ASWVLGQGGRSGANYGYT
v_gene: TRBV7-6; j_gene: TRBJ1-1; CDR3aa: ASSRGLNTEAF
v_gene: TRBV7-6; j_gene: TRBJ1-1; CDR3aa: ASSLGTGGLGTEAF
v_gene: TRBV11-2; j_gene: TRBJ2-7; CDR3aa: ASSPGHPEQY
v_gene: TRBV15; j_gene: TRBJ2-1; CDR3aa: ATSRAGQGVDEQF
v_gene: TRBV2; j_gene: TRBJ1-1; CDR3aa: ASSLPDGGNTEAF
v_gene: TRBV5-8; j_gene: TRBJ1-1; CDR3aa: ASSSFSVTEAF
v_gene: TRBV5-1; j_gene: TRBJ2-1; CDR3aa: ASSLDASGRLHEQF
v_gene: TRBV7-2; j_gene: TRBJ2-6; CDR3aa: ASSSSRQVAHSGANVLT
v_gene: TRBV15; j_gene: TRBJ1-6; CDR3aa: ATSREINSPLH
v_gene: TRBV5-1; j_gene: TRBJ1-4; CDR3aa: ASSPWGTGDEKLF
v_gene: TRBV11-1; j_gene: TRBJ1-2; CDR3aa: ASSVGTGEGYT
v_gene: TRBV9; j_gene: TRBJ2-7; CDR3aa: ASSPGGLGGQY
v_gene: TRBV29-1; j_gene: TRBJ2-7; CDR3aa: SVSGGYGEQY
v_gene: TRBV6-5; j_gene: TRBJ1-1; CDR3aa: ASSYSDNVEAF
v_gene: TRBV6-5; j_gene: TRBJ1-6; CDR3aa: TSSLLGKTLH
v_gene: TRBV5-1; j_gene: TRBJ2-3; CDR3aa: ASSLAGTARTDTQY
v_gene: TRBV27; j_gene: -; CDR3aa: ASTSQYGDRYYEQY
v_gene: TRBV18; j_gene: TRBJ2-7; CDR3aa: ASSTGSGYEQY
v_gene: TRBV6-1; j_gene: TRBJ1-2; CDR3aa: ASTATGLRGYT
v_gene: TRBV9; j_gene: TRBJ2-6; CDR3aa: ASSTLAGGISGANVLT
v_gene: TRBV2; j_gene: TRBJ1-6; CDR3aa: ASSPYRGGDSPLH
v_gene: TRBV5-6; j_gene: TRBJ1-5; CDR3aa: ASSSGIESNQPQH
v_gene: TRBV7-6; j_gene: TRBJ1-1; CDR3aa: ASSWGTVMNTEAF
v_gene: TRBV29-1; j_gene: TRBJ1-1; CDR3aa: SVNIAATEAF
v_gene: TRBV27; j_gene: TRBJ2-7; CDR3aa: ASSLSEGVSYEQY
v_gene: TRBV18; j_gene: TRBJ2-7; CDR3aa: ASSPDGTSYEQY
v_gene: TRBV7-9; j_gene: TRBJ2-6; CDR3aa: ASSLRTGEDSGANVLT
v_gene: TRBV7-2; j_gene: TRBJ2-5; CDR3aa: ASSLEPSDNGETQY
v_gene: TRBV5-1; j_gene: TRBJ2-2; CDR3aa: ASSLRAADTGELF
v_gene: TRBV10-3; j_gene: TRBJ1-1; CDR3aa: AIRPGTENTEAF
v_gene: TRBV6-6; j_gene: TRBJ2-5; CDR3aa: ASTQIQETQY
v_gene: TRBV11-1; j_gene: TRBJ2-7; CDR3aa: ASSGTSMDYEQY
v_gene: TRBV5-1; j_gene: TRBJ2-5; CDR3aa: ASSPMGQGISLETQY
v_gene: TRBV7-2; j_gene: TRBJ1-1; CDR3aa: ASSFGGGIAEAF
v_gene: TRBV9; j_gene: TRBJ2-7; CDR3aa: ASSADLTGYEQY
v_gene: TRBV5-3; j_gene: TRBJ1-4; CDR3aa: ARSLRFGRTSTNEKLF
v_gene: TRBV5-5; j_gene: TRBJ1-2; CDR3aa: ASSLQGVDYGYT
v_gene: TRBV19; j_gene: TRBJ1-5; CDR3aa: ASSSSGQRYPVRNQPQH
v_gene: TRBV13; j_gene: TRBJ2-3; CDR3aa: ASSLDSLAGVTGTDTQY
v_gene: TRBV28; j_gene: TRBJ1-2; CDR3aa: ASSFPGEGTYGYT
v_gene: TRBV4-1; j_gene: TRBJ2-3; CDR3aa: ASSQTPGQGADTQY
v_gene: TRBV7-9; j_gene: TRBJ2-5; CDR3aa: ASSPQGTQY
v_gene: TRBV6-5; j_gene: TRBJ2-7; CDR3aa: ASSPRGQGSGEQY
v_gene: TRBV5-5; j_gene: TRBJ2-2; CDR3aa: ASLQQGREAGELF